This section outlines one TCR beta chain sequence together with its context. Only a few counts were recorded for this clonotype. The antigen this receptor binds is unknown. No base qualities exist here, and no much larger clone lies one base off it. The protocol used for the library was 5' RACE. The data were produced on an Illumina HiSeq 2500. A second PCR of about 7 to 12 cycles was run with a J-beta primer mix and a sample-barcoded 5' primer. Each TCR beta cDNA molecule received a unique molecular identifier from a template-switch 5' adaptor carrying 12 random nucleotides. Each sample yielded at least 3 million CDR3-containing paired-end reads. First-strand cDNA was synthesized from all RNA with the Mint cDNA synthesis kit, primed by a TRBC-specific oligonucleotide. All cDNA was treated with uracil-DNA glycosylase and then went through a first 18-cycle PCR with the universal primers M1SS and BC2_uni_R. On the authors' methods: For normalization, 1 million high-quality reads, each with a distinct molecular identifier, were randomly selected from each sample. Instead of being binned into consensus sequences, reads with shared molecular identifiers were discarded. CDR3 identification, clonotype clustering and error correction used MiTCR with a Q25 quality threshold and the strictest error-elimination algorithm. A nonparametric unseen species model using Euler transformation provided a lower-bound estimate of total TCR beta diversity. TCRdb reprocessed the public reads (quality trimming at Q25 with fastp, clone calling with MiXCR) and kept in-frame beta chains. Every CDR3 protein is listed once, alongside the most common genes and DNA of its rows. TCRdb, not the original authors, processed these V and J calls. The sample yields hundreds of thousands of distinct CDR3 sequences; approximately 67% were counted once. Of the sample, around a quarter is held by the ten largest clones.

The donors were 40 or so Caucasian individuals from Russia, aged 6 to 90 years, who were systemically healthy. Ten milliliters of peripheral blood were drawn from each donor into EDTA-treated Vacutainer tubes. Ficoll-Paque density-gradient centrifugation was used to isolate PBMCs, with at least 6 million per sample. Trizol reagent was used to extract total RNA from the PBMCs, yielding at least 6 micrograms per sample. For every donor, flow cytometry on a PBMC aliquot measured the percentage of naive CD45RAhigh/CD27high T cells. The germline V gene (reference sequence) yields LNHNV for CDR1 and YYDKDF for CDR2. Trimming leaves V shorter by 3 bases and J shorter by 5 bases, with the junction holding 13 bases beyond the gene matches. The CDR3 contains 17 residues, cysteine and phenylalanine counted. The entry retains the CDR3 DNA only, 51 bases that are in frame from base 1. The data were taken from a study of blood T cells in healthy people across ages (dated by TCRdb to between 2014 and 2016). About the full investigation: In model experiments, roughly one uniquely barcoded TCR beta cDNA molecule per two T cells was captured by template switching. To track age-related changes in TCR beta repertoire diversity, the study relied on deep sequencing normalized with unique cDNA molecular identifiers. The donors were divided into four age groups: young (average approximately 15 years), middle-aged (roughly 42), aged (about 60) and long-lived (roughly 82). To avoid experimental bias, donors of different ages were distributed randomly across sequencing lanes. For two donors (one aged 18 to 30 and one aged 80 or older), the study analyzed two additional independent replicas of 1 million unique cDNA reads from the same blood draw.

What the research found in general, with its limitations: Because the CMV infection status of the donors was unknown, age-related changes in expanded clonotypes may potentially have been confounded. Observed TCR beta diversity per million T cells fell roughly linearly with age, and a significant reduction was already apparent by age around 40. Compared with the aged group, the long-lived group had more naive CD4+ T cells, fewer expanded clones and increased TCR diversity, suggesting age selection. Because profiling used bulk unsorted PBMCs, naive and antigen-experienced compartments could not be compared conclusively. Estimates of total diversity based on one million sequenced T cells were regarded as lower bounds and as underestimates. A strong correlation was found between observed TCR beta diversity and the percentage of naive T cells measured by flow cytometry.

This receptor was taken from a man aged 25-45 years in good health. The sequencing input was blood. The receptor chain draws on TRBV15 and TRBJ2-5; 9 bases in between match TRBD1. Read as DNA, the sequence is TGTGCCACCAGCAGCAGGACAGGGGCAATGATAGGGGAGACCCAGTACTTC. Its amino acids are CATSSRTGAMIGETQYF.